The 12 T cell receptor beta chains below come from one sample, sequenced in a study of T cell responses to AZD1222 COVID-19 vaccine. Profiling relied on immunoSEQ multiplex PCR, and the TCRdb table lists in-frame clones only, not all of them. Of about 150,000 clones detected, around nine tenths appear once; the ten largest clones hold 1.5%. The sample was peripheral blood, taken 28 days after the second AZD1222 dose. Receptor source: an adult who received the AZD1222 COVID-19 vaccine.

The V gene is TRBV15, the J gene TRBJ2-1; 8 bases line up with TRBD2. After removal of 1 base from V and 8 bases from J, the junction contained 4 bases not matched to a gene. This CDR3 has 14 amino acids. Germline values: CDR1 LNHNV, CDR2 YYDKDF (reference sequence). CDR3 protein: CATSRGGRTHEQFF. The CDR3 region has the DNA TGTGCCACCAGCAGAGGCGGGAGGACACATGAGCAGTTCTTC.

The chain has TRBV5-1 and TRBJ2-1, with 12 bases aligning to TRBD2. CDR3 size: 15 residues. Trimming cost V 3 bases and J 5 bases; bases outside gene matches: 3. Germline loops: CDR1 SGHRS, CDR2 YFSETQ. Here the CDR3 reads CASSSGLAGNNEQFF. CDR3 DNA: TGCGCCAGCAGCTCTGGACTAGCGGGAAACAATGAGCAGTTCTTC.

The chain uses TRBV7-9 and TRBJ1-2; TRBD1 is a possible D gene (5 bases). Per germline, CDR1 SEHNR and CDR2 FQNEAQ (reference sequence). CDR3 length: 12 residues. V lost 2 bases and J 8 bases, leaving 9 bases between the germline ends. Here the CDR3 DNA reads TGTGCCAGCAGCTTAAGCTGGGGGGGCTACACCTTC. It encodes CASSLSWGGYTF.

The chain recombines TRBV12-3 or TRBV12-4 with TRBJ2-5; D ambiguous. The V gene lost 2 bases and the J gene lost 3 bases, with 7 bases spanning the gap. This CDR3 comprises 13 residues. CDR3 in amino acids: CASSLQIEETQYF. The CDR3 DNA reads TGTGCCAGCAGTTTACAGATCGAAGAGACCCAGTACTTC.

The rearrangement links TRBV3-1 (or the pseudogene TRBV3-2) to TRBJ2-1; maybe TRBD2 (6 bases). CDR3 length equals 16 residues. CDR1 is LGHDT, CDR2 YNNKEL, per germline (reference sequence). The germline V and J ends were trimmed by 0 bases and 5 bases, with 14 bases remaining between them. CDR3 DNA: TGTGCCAGCAGCCAAGAACTAGCCGCTATAAACAATGAGCAGTTCTTC. As protein: CASSQELAAINNEQFF.

This chain connects TRBV10-3 to TRBJ1-2; D is perhaps TRBD1 (6 bases). Trimming pared 3 bases from V and 2 bases from J, leaving 10 bases between. The CDR3 has 14 amino acids. In germline, CDR1 is ENHRY, CDR2 SYGVKD. The DNA of the CDR3 is TGTGCCATCAGTGATCCGGGGGCCAACTATGGCTACACCTTC. This gives the protein CAISDPGANYGYTF.

In its sample, this clone was seen a few times. This chain uses TRBV6-5 with TRBJ2-1; D is tentatively TRBD1 or TRBD2 (5 bases each). There are 14 residues in the CDR3. Trimming removed 4 bases at V and 0 bases at J, with 7 bases between. Germline assignment: CDR1 MNHEY and CDR2 SVGAGI. CDR3 sequence: CASSSGRSYNEQFF. The DNA of the CDR3 is TGTGCCAGCAGTTCGGGACGCTCCTACAATGAGCAGTTCTTC.

The chain links TRBV14 to TRBJ1-1; 9 bases line up with TRBD1. Germline CDR1 SGHDN, CDR2 FVKESK. CDR3 length equals 13 residues. V shed 2 bases, J shed 11 bases, and the junction held 6 bases outside the gene matches. The CDR3 reads CASSQRDRDDAFF. CDR3 nucleotide sequence: TGTGCCAGCAGCCAACGGGACAGGGATGACGCTTTCTTT.

The genes are TRBV19 and TRBJ1-5; D not resolved. The CDR3 spans 13 residues. The germline V gene has CDR1 LNHDA and CDR2 SQIVND (reference sequence). Deletions cut 3 bases from V and 5 bases from J, with 8 bases between. The CDR3 DNA is TGTGCCAGTAGTATTCAAGCGGATCAGCCCCAGCATTTT. Protein sequence: CASSIQADQPQHF.

In DNA, the CDR3 is TGTGCCAGCACTTCCGGGACAGGGAGGTCCCAAGAGACCCAGTACTTC. It specifies CASTSGTGRSQETQYF. The gene calls are TRBV7-2 and TRBJ2-5; 9 bases are a match to TRBD1. J lost 1 base, V lost 7 bases, and 10 bases had no gene match. CDR1 SGHTA and CDR2 FQGNSA come from the germline V gene. This CDR3 region has 16 residues.

This chain connects TRBV29-1 to TRBJ1-4; D is undetermined. Germline-derived CDR1 and CDR2 are SQVTM and ANQGSEA. Trimming took 6 bases from V and 7 from J, leaving 12 bases between them. This CDR3 region has 12 residues. CDR3 protein: CSVSSPTEKLFF. CDR3 in DNA: TGCAGCGTGAGCAGTCCGACTGAAAAACTGTTTTTT. The full variable domain, its missing parts supplied by reference TRBV29-1 and TRBJ1-4, is SAVISQKPSRDICQRGTSLTIQCQVDSQVTMMFWYRQQPGQSLTLIATANQGSEATYESGFVIDKFPISRPNLTFSTLTVSNMSPEDSSIYLCSVSSPTEKLFFGSGTQLSVL.

The CDR3 reads CASSPDSNSLGYTF. In DNA, the CDR3 is TGTGCCAGCAGTCCGGACTCCAATTCCCTCGGCTACACCTTC. The rearrangement joins TRBV6-5 to TRBJ1-2; D is uncertain. This CDR3 has 14 amino acids. V lost 5 bases to trimming and J lost 8 bases, with 18 bases between them. Germline values: CDR1 MNHEY, CDR2 SVGAGI.